These T cell receptor beta chains were read from a single sample in a study of blood T cells in healthy people across ages. TCRdb reanalysed the 5' RACE reads using MiXCR and keeps one entry per CDR3 protein. The sample records more than 900,000 distinct CDR3 sequences, about 23% being singletons. This sample was also put to use in a study of T cells of mothers and their children.

Input material: blood. Every receptor here comes from a girl aged 2 to 9 in good health. Each CDR3 is given with its conserved first and last residue. The D gene is left open where the match is weak. Not all rows give a size; the values are once, few, many and, for expanded clones, a class.

abundance	v_gene	j_gene	d_gene	CDR3aa	CDR3nt
NA	TRBV4-1	TRBJ2-1	NA	CASSQEVGEQFF	TGCGCCAGCAGCCAAGAAGTGGGTGAGCAGTTCTTC
few	TRBV27	TRBJ1-4	NA	CASSWMAATNEKLFF	TGTGCCAGCAGTTGGATGGCAGCAACTAATGAAAAACTGTTTTTT
few	TRBV27	TRBJ1-2	NA	CASSSRETLYGYTF	TGTGCCAGCAGTTCCAGAGAGACCCTCTATGGCTACACCTTC
few	TRBV6-2/TRBV6-3	TRBJ2-3	TRBD1	CASSYVRVRGTSSTDTQYF	TGTGCCAGCAGCTACGTAAGAGTCAGGGGGACCTCTAGCACAGATACGCAGTATTTT
NA	TRBV7-8	TRBJ2-5	NA	CASSLLDTSYEQETQYF	TGTGCCAGCAGCTTACTTGATACGTCGTACGAGCAAGAGACCCAGTACTTC
few	TRBV12-3/TRBV12-4	TRBJ1-4	NA	CASSLEYEKLFF	TGTGCCAGCAGTTTAGAGTACGAAAAACTGTTTTTT
NA	TRBV4-3	TRBJ2-4	NA	CASSQSPPQVELAKNIQYF	TGCGCCAGCAGCCAATCACCCCCTCAAGTAGAGCTAGCCAAAAACATTCAGTACTTC
NA	TRBV9	TRBJ2-7	TRBD2	CASSPQAGGEQYF	TGTGCCAGCAGCCCTCAAGCGGGGGGGGAGCAGTACTTC
many	TRBV20-1	TRBJ2-5	TRBD2	CSARRLAEETQYF	TGCAGTGCAAGGCGACTAGCGGAAGAGACCCAGTACTTC
NA	TRBV6-5	TRBJ1-1	TRBD1	CASSRTGALNTEAFF	TGTGCCAGCAGCCGGACAGGGGCTTTGAACACTGAAGCTTTCTTT
few	TRBV6-1	TRBJ2-2	TRBD2	CASSDLAAGELFF	TGTGCCAGCAGTGACCTAGCGGCCGGGGAGCTGTTTTTT
NA	TRBV28	TRBJ1-5	NA	CASTSWGATSNQPQHF	TGTGCCAGCACCTCTTGGGGTGCCACGAGCAATCAGCCCCAGCATTTT
NA	TRBV9	TRBJ2-3	NA	CASSVKILDTQYF	TGTGCCAGCAGCGTAAAGATTCTAGATACGCAGTATTTT
few	TRBV7-8	TRBJ1-3	TRBD1	CASSSDRVFRDTIYF	TGTGCCAGCAGCTCGGACAGGGTATTTCGGGACACCATATATTTT
NA	TRBV20-1	TRBJ2-4	TRBD1	CSARETGGGYIQYF	TGCAGTGCTAGGGAGACAGGGGGCGGTTACATTCAGTACTTC
NA	TRBV12-3/TRBV12-4	TRBJ1-1	NA	CASGRWTEAFF	TGTGCCAGCGGCCGATGGACTGAAGCTTTCTTT
NA	TRBV4-2	TRBJ1-6	NA	CASSQVGASYNSPLHF	TGTGCCAGCAGCCAGGTCGGGGCCTCCTATAATTCACCCCTCCACTTT
NA	TRBV16	TRBJ2-1	NA	CASSQSTYNEQFF	TGTGCCAGCAGCCAATCGACTTACAATGAGCAGTTCTTC
few	TRBV5-1	TRBJ1-2	NA	CASDSSGSGYTF	TGCGCCAGCGATTCCTCCGGGAGTGGCTACACCTTC
once	TRBV7-8	TRBJ2-1	TRBD2	CASSSSGDHNEQFF	TGTGCCAGCAGCTCCAGCGGGGACCACAATGAGCAGTTCTTC
NA	TRBV29-1	TRBJ2-4	NA	CSVVLRFQNIQYF	TGCAGTGTTGTATTAAGGTTTCAAAACATTCAGTACTTC
NA	TRBV7-3	TRBJ2-3	NA	CASSLTKGKADTQYF	TGTGCCAGCAGCTTAACGAAGGGCAAGGCAGATACGCAGTATTTT
few	TRBV20-1	TRBJ2-5	NA	CSARDGSEETQYF	TGCAGTGCTAGAGATGGGTCAGAAGAGACCCAGTACTTC
NA	TRBV15	TRBJ2-5	NA	CATSRGLGETQYF	TGTGCCACCAGCAGAGGACTAGGAGAGACCCAGTACTTC
NA	TRBV5-1	TRBJ2-1	NA	CASSLAGAGLESLEQFF	TGCGCCAGCAGCTTGGCCGGGGCGGGACTCGAGAGCTTAGAGCAGTTCTTC
NA	TRBV13	TRBJ2-3	NA	CASSLRLLLADAQYF	TGTGCCAGCAGCCTCCGACTACTATTAGCAGATGCGCAGTATTTT
few	TRBV27	TRBJ1-4	NA	CASSLLSGEGEKLFF	TGTGCCAGCAGTTTACTATCTGGGGAGGGGGAAAAACTGTTTTTT
few	TRBV4-1	TRBJ1-6	TRBD1	CASSLSTGNGDSPLHF	TGCGCCAGCAGCCTCTCGACAGGGAATGGGGATTCACCCCTCCACTTT
once	TRBV6-2/TRBV6-3	TRBJ1-1	TRBD1	CASSSPTGREDTEAFF	TGTGCCAGCAGTTCGCCGACAGGGCGTGAAGACACTGAAGCTTTCTTT
NA	TRBV13	TRBJ2-7	TRBD2	CASSLSRLAGPLTLREQYF	TGTGCCAGCAGCTTAAGTAGGCTAGCGGGACCCCTCACCTTGAGGGAGCAGTACTTC
few	TRBV12-3/TRBV12-4	TRBJ2-1	NA	CASSPTSWPQEQFF	TGTGCCAGCAGTCCGACTAGTTGGCCCCAAGAGCAGTTCTTC
NA	TRBV20-1	TRBJ2-1	NA	CSAPRLSYGSDEQFF	TGCAGTGCCCCGAGACTAAGCTATGGATCCGATGAGCAGTTCTTC
NA	TRBV11-1	TRBJ2-2	NA	CASSFKESPIAELNTGELFF	TGTGCCAGCAGCTTCAAAGAATCCCCTATAGCGGAACTGAACACCGGGGAGCTGTTTTTT
NA	TRBV9	TRBJ2-7	NA	CASSVMDTDYEQYF	TGTGCCAGCAGCGTAATGGACACCGACTACGAGCAGTACTTC
NA	TRBV7-9	TRBJ2-1	TRBD2	CASNPFNGRGWFYEQFF	TGTGCCAGCAACCCTTTTAACGGGAGGGGGTGGTTTTATGAGCAGTTCTTC
few	TRBV27	TRBJ2-4	NA	CASSSGQLLAKNIQYF	TGTGCCAGCAGTTCTGGACAGCTTCTAGCCAAAAACATTCAGTACTTC